What follows are 16 T cell receptor beta chains derived from one specimen sequenced in a study of CD8 T cells in Susac syndrome. Reverse transcription of about 0.5 to 1 ug RNA used random hexamers. TCRdb reanalysed the immunoSEQ multiplex PCR reads using MiXCR and keeps one entry per CDR3 protein. Here the sample spans under 300,000 distinct CDR3 sequences, about 96% being singletons. The source material was CD4+ T cells from PBMCs. The receptors derive from a human donor with Susac syndrome.

The CDR3 coding sequence is TGCAGTGCAAACCGGGACAGGGAGAAGACCCAGTACTTC. It encodes CSANRDREKTQYF. The chain joins TRBV20-1 to TRBJ2-5; TRBD1 agrees at 9 bases. CDR1 and CDR2 from the germline V gene are DFQATT and SNEGSKA (reference sequence). Unmatched junction bases numbered 8, after V lost 6 bases and J lost 6 bases. The CDR3 contains 13 residues.

The chain joins TRBV7-2 to TRBJ2-1; 7 bases line up with TRBD2. This CDR3 is built from 14 residues. J was trimmed by 6 bases and V by 0 bases; bases with no gene match: 2. Germline CDR1 is SGHTA and CDR2 is FQGNSA. The CDR3 loop reads CASSLAWTSNEQFF. CDR3 in DNA: TGTGCCAGCAGCTTAGCGTGGACTAGCAATGAGCAGTTCTTC.

The V call is TRBV28, the J call TRBJ2-7; D possibly corresponds to TRBD2 (5 bases). Trimming shortened V by 3 bases and J by 2 bases, and 11 bases separated the two germline ends. Germline assignment: CDR1 MDHEN and CDR2 SYDVKM. The CDR3 loop spans 14 amino acids. For the CDR3, the DNA is TGTGCCAGCAGTTTTGGTAGCGTGGCCTACGAGCAGTACTTC. Amino acid sequence: CASSFGSVAYEQYF.

This rearrangement joins TRBV6-5 to TRBJ1-5; D ambiguous. CDR3 length: 13 residues. Trimming pared 10 bases from V and 5 bases from J, leaving 15 bases between. In germline, CDR1 is MNHEY, CDR2 SVGAGI. The CDR3 protein is CATRRGIDQPQHF. DNA of the CDR3: TGTGCCACGCGGCGGGGAATCGATCAGCCCCAGCATTTT.

A remark on this clonotype: At one of its ends the junction is not consistent with the germline gene, which may arise from a read error. The chain uses TRBV28 and TRBJ2-4; TRBD2 matches 8 bases. The CDR3 is 12 amino acids. Germline lookup yields CDR1 MDHEN and CDR2 SYDVKM. DNA for the CDR3: TGTGCCAGCAGTTTCTACAGCGGGAGAGGGGACTTC. This encodes CASSFYSGRGDF.

The J gene is TRBJ1-4, the V gene TRBV23-1; 9 bases map to TRBD1. TRBV23-1 is recorded as an ORF, its role being uncertain. CDR3 length: 17 residues. V was pared by 4 bases and J by 0 bases, with 6 bases of the junction left unmatched. This CDR3 is CASSPGTGNSTNEKLFF. The CDR3 bases are TGCGCCAGCAGTCCCGGGACAGGGAACTCAACTAATGAAAAACTGTTTTTT.

This chain uses TRBV30 with TRBJ1-1, with D possibly TRBD1 on 5 matching bases. In germline, CDR1 is GTSNPN, CDR2 SVGIG (reference sequence). V lost 7 bases and J 1 base, leaving 16 bases between the germline ends. The length of the CDR3 is 14 residues. The CDR3 DNA follows: TGTGCCTCCCTAGCGGGACCTAGGAACACTGAAGCTTTCTTT. Translating it yields CASLAGPRNTEAFF.

The J gene is TRBJ2-5, the V gene TRBV25-1, with D possibly matching TRBD2 (5 bases). This CDR3 comprises 16 residues. Germline V lookup: CDR1 MGHDK, CDR2 SYGVNS. V lost 3 bases and J 7 bases, leaving 21 bases between the germline ends. This CDR3 reads CASSEQGGTVVGTQYF. In DNA, the CDR3 is TGTGCCAGCAGTGAGCAAGGAGGAACCGTGGTGGGGACCCAGTACTTC.

The chain joins TRBV12-3 or TRBV12-4 to TRBJ1-2; 7 bases line up with TRBD1. After removal of 6 bases from V and 0 bases from J, the junction contained 4 bases not matched to a gene. The CDR3 loop spans 14 amino acids. The CDR3 is CASRRQGPNYGYTF. CDR3 in DNA: TGTGCCAGCAGGCGACAGGGCCCTAACTATGGCTACACCTTC.

The J gene is TRBJ2-1, the V gene TRBV20-1; no reliable D call. Deletions cut 7 bases from V and 5 bases from J, with 15 bases between. This CDR3 contains 13 residues. Germline assignment: CDR1 DFQATT and CDR2 SNEGSKA (reference sequence). The CDR3 DNA sequence: TGCAGTGGCCCCCTCGGCAGCGACAATGAGCAGTTCTTC. Its protein is CSGPLGSDNEQFF.

This clonotype was recorded once. The chain uses TRBV2 and TRBJ2-1; D gene ambiguous. V lost 5 bases to trimming and J lost 11 bases, with 19 bases between them. The CDR3 has 14 amino acids. Germline CDR1 reads SNHLY; CDR2 reads FYNNEI. The CDR3 DNA reads TGTGCCAGCAGTTTCCTCGGGCCCTCCTTACAGCAGTTCTTC. Amino acid sequence: CASSFLGPSLQQFF.

The CDR3 region has the DNA TGTGCCAGCTCACCCGATGTTCTCTACGAGCAGTACTTC. This sequence encodes CASSPDVLYEQYF. The rearrangement uses TRBV18 and TRBJ2-7; D remains unclear. The CDR3 loop spans 13 amino acids. Germline assignment: CDR1 KGHSH and CDR2 LQKENI. V lost 3 bases, J lost 3 bases, and 9 bases lay in between.

The rearrangement joins TRBV14 to TRBJ2-3, with a weak D call TRBD2 (5 bases). Germline V gene sequence: CDR1 SGHDN, CDR2 FVKESK. CDR3 length: 17 residues. Between the trimmed V and J ends, which lost 1 base and 5 bases, there was a span of 19 bases. The CDR3, as DNA: TGTGCCAGCAGCCAAGCGATACCGGCCGGGATTGGAGATACGCAGTATTTT. This sequence encodes CASSQAIPAGIGDTQYF.

The chain couples TRBV29-1 to TRBJ1-2; 7 bases fit TRBD1. The CDR3 extends over 10 amino acids. The V and J ends lost 5 bases and 6 bases, in that order; junction bases with no gene match: 0. In germline, CDR1 is SQVTM, CDR2 ANQGSEA. The CDR3 protein is CSVTGDGYTF. In DNA form, the CDR3 reads TGCAGCGTTACAGGGGATGGCTACACCTTC. Supplemented by reference TRBV29-1 and TRBJ1-2, the full variable domain reads SAVISQKPSRDICQRGTSLTIQCQVDSQVTMMFWYRQQPGQSLTLIATANQGSEATYESGFVIDKFPISRPNLTFSTLTVSNMSPEDSSIYLCSVTGDGYTFGSGTRLTVV.

The J gene is TRBJ2-7, the V gene TRBV20-1; D gene uncertain. The germline V gene has CDR1 DFQATT and CDR2 SNEGSKA (reference sequence). This CDR3 spans 12 amino acids. The germline V and J ends were trimmed by 3 bases and 4 bases, with 10 bases remaining between them. The CDR3 reads CSASPERYEQYF. DNA for the CDR3: TGCAGTGCTAGTCCCGAGCGTTACGAGCAGTACTTC.

This rearrangement joins TRBV6-6 to TRBJ1-1; 7 bases map to TRBD1. Germline V gene sequence: CDR1 MNHNY, CDR2 SVGAGI (reference sequence). V shed 0 bases and J 6 bases; nucleotides not matched to a gene: 7. This CDR3 region has 15 residues. For the CDR3, the DNA is TGTGCCAGCAGTTACTCGACAGGGCAGGTTTCTGAAGCTTTCTTT. It yields the protein CASSYSTGQVSEAFF.